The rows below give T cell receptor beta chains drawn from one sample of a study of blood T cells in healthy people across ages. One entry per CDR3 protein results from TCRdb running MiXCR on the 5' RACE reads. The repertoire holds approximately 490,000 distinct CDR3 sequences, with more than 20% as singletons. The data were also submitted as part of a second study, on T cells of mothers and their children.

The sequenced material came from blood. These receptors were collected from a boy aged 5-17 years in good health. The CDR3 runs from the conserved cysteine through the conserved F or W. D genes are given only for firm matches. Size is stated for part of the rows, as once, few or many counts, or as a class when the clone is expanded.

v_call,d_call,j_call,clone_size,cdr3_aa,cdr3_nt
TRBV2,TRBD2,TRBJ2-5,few,CASSEGGGDQETQYF,TGTGCCAGCAGTGAAGGCGGGGGAGATCAAGAGACCCAGTACTTC
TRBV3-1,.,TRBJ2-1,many,CASSLSGRGRNEQFF,TGTGCCAGCAGCCTCAGCGGGCGGGGACGGAATGAGCAGTTCTTC
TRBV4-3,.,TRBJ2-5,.,CASSQGVPETQYF,TGCGCCAGCAGCCAGGGGGTCCCGGAGACCCAGTACTTC
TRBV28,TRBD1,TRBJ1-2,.,CASSSPEQGAGYGYTF,TGTGCCAGCAGTTCGCCAGAACAGGGGGCGGGCTATGGCTACACCTTC
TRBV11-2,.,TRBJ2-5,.,CASSLHVGAAETQYF,TGTGCCAGCAGCTTGCATGTGGGGGCCGCAGAGACCCAGTACTTC
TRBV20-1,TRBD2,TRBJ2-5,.,CSARDRTSGGQSYF,TGCAGTGCTAGAGATCGCACTAGCGGGGGCCAGAGCTACTTC
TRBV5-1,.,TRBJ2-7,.,CASSFDGAYEQYF,TGCGCCAGCAGCTTCGACGGAGCCTACGAGCAGTACTTC
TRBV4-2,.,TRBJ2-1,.,CASSQAAEPYNEQFF,TGTGCCAGCAGCCAAGCCGCGGAACCTTACAATGAGCAGTTCTTC
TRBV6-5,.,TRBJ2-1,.,CASSDPGSYNEQFF,TGTGCCAGCAGTGACCCCGGATCTTACAATGAGCAGTTCTTC
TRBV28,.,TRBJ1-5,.,CASSLSRGNQPQHF,TGTGCCAGCAGTTTAAGTAGGGGCAATCAGCCCCAGCATTTT
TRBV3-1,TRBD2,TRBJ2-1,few,CASSQGLSNYNEQFF,TGTGCCAGCAGCCAGGGACTATCCAATTACAATGAGCAGTTCTTC
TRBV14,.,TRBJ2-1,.,CASSQAWSQNEQFF,TGTGCCAGCAGCCAAGCCTGGAGCCAGAATGAGCAGTTCTTC
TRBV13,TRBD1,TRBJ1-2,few,CASSSDTDRVDTF,TGTGCCAGCAGCTCGGACACGGACAGGGTGGACACCTTC
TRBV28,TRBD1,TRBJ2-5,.,CASSVGQEKTQYF,TGTGCCAGCAGTGTGGGACAGGAGAAGACCCAGTACTTC
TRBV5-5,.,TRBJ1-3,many,CASSLHADYSGNTIYF,TGTGCCAGCAGCTTGCATGCCGATTACTCTGGAAACACCATATATTTT
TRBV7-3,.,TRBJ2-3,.,CASSSRRRGTDTQYF,TGTGCCAGCAGCTCCCGGCGGAGGGGCACAGATACGCAGTATTTT
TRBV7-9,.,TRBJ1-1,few,CASSYPGGGASTEAFF,TGTGCCAGCAGCTACCCCGGGGGGGGCGCTTCCACTGAAGCTTTCTTT
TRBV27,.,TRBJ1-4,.,CASSLVGYATNEKLFF,TGTGCCAGCAGTTTAGTGGGGTATGCAACTAATGAAAAACTGTTTTTT
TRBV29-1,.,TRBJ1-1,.,CSVDHRTLNTAAFF,TGCAGCGTTGATCATCGTACATTGAACACTGCAGCTTTCTTT
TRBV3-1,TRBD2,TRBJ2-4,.,CASSQVGLAEAKNIQYF,TGTGCCAGCAGCCAAGTTGGGCTAGCGGAAGCCAAAAACATTCAGTACTTC
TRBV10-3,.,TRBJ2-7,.,CAISGGEPGRGGEQYF,TGTGCCATCAGTGGGGGCGAACCGGGACGGGGTGGCGAGCAGTACTTC
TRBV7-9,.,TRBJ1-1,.,CAGAVMNTEAFF,TGTGCCGGGGCGGTAATGAACACTGAAGCTTTCTTT
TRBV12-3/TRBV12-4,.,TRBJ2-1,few,CASSLAPRVGYNEQFF,TGTGCCAGCAGTTTAGCCCCTCGAGTCGGCTACAATGAGCAGTTCTTC
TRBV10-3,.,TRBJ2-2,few,CAIRGGTGELFF,TGTGCCATTCGGGGCGGCACCGGGGAGCTGTTTTTT
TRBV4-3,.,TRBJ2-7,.,CASSQDKGQSYEQYF,TGCGCCAGCAGCCAAGATAAAGGGCAGAGCTACGAGCAGTACTTC
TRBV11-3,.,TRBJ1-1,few,CASSRQQNTEAFF,TGTGCCAGCAGCCGACAACAGAACACTGAAGCTTTCTTT
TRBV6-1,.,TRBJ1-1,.,CASHRPPPSTVDHWEAFF,TGTGCCAGCCATCGCCCCCCTCCCTCTACGGTGGACCACTGGGAAGCTTTCTTT
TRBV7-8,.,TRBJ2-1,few,CASSLTPSYNEQFF,TGTGCCAGCAGCTTAACTCCTTCCTACAATGAGCAGTTCTTC
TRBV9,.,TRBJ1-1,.,CASSVPGAFF,TGTGCCAGCAGCGTACCGGGGGCTTTCTTT
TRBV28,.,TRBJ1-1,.,CASRYRQDGGTEAFF,TGTGCCAGCAGATACCGACAGGACGGGGGCACTGAAGCTTTCTTT
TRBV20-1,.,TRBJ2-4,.,CSARDLQGAKNIQYF,TGCAGTGCTAGAGATCTACAGGGTGCCAAAAACATTCAGTACTTC
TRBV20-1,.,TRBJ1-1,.,CSASNRATEAFF,TGCAGTGCTAGTAACAGGGCCACTGAAGCTTTCTTT
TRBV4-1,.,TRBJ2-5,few,CASSPEGGRDGETQYF,TGCGCCAGCAGCCCCGAAGGAGGGCGCGACGGGGAGACCCAGTACTTC
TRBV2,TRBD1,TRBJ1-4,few,CARGLTGQEDEKLFF,TGTGCCAGGGGCCTAACGGGACAGGAGGACGAAAAACTGTTTTTT
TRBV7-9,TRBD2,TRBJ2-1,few,CASSPPGTSGLNNEQFF,TGTGCCAGCAGCCCTCCCGGGACTAGCGGGTTAAACAATGAGCAGTTCTTC
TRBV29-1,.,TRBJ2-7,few,CSVEDSQTYEQYF,TGCAGCGTTGAAGATAGTCAGACGTACGAGCAGTACTTC
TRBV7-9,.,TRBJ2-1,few,CASRVAANNEQFF,TGTGCCAGCAGGGTTGCAGCCAACAATGAGCAGTTCTTC
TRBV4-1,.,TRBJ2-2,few,CASSQDRVSNTGELFF,TGCGCCAGCAGCCAAGATAGAGTGTCGAACACCGGGGAGCTGTTTTTT
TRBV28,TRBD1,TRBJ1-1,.,CASSWDRRTEAFF,TGTGCCAGCAGTTGGGACAGGAGGACTGAAGCTTTCTTT
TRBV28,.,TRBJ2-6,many,CASSFGDNSGANVLTF,TGTGCCAGCAGTTTCGGGGACAACTCTGGGGCCAACGTCCTGACTTTC
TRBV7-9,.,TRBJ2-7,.,CASSPRESHEQYF,TGTGCCAGCAGCCCCAGGGAGAGCCACGAGCAGTACTTC
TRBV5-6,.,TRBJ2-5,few,CASSLFSHQQETQYF,TGTGCCAGCAGCTTGTTTTCACATCAGCAAGAGACCCAGTACTTC
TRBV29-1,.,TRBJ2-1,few,CSVEDMGIREQFF,TGCAGCGTTGAAGATATGGGGATCCGGGAGCAGTTCTTC
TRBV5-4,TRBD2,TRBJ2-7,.,CASSEGTTYEQYF,TGTGCCAGCAGCGAAGGGACTACCTACGAGCAGTACTTC
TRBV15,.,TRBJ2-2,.,CATSTASGSGARNTGELFF,TGTGCCACCAGCACCGCCTCCGGTTCGGGGGCAAGGAACACCGGGGAGCTGTTTTTT
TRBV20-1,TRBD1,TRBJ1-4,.,CSARDPEGTGVEKLFF,TGCAGTGCTAGAGACCCTGAAGGGACAGGGGTTGAAAAACTGTTTTTT
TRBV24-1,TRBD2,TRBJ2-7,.,CATSDGFGRGGTDEQYF,TGTGCCACCAGTGATGGGTTCGGACGGGGGGGCACCGACGAGCAGTACTTC
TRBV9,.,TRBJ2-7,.,CASSVAWGPSYEQYF,TGTGCCAGCAGCGTAGCTTGGGGGCCCTCCTACGAGCAGTACTTC
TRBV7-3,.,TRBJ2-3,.,CASSGGSTTFTNTQYF,TGTGCCAGCAGCGGTGGGTCGACTACTTTCACGAATACGCAGTATTTT